This T cell receptor beta chain was captured by sequencing in a study of Graves' ophthalmopathy and Graves' hyperthyroidism. The CDR3 is 16 amino acids. The V gene end was trimmed by 6 bases and the J gene end by 6 bases; junction bases not matched to a gene: 15. Germline CDR1 is LGHNT and CDR2 is FRNRAP. The sample holds many counts of this clonotype. Amplification from RNA transcripts yielded the TCR beta CDR3 regions. The first round was an RT-PCR with HTBI primers, and the second round was a multiplex PCR. TCRdb processed the multiplex PCR reads anew with MiXCR; each CDR3 protein has one entry. The repertoire holds 200,000 to 250,000 distinct CDR3 sequences, with roughly 21% as singletons.

The receptor comes from a woman aged 50 to 60 with Graves' ophthalmopathy. Sequencing input: peripheral blood. The chain has TRBV12-5 and TRBJ2-7; TRBD1 agrees at 9 bases. CDR3 amino acids: CASGPISGQGTIEQYF. The CDR3 DNA reads as TGTGCTAGTGGACCCATCTCGGGACAGGGAACAATCGAGCAGTACTTC.